These 18 T cell receptor beta chains share one sample of origin, sequenced in a study of T cells expressing NK-cell markers. TCRdb re-analyzed the 5' RACE reads; it lists each CDR3 protein once, without DNA. This sample contains 300,000 to 450,000 distinct CDR3 sequences. What was sequenced was blood T cells: a sorted CD56 or NKG2C T cell subset, CD4+ or CD8+ T cells, or bulk PBMC T cells (not recorded which). The source of these receptors is a man aged 18 to 69 in good health.

V and J are TRBV7-2 and TRBJ2-1; the TCRdb call, TRBD2, lacks DNA for checking. In germline, CDR1 is SGHTA, CDR2 FQGNSA. The CDR3 contains 16 residues. This CDR3 reads CASSLETSSVDNEQFF.

The chain couples TRBV6-5 to TRBJ1-6; TCRdb's D gene call, TRBD1, goes unchecked for lack of DNA. Per germline, CDR1 MNHEY and CDR2 SVGAGI. This CDR3 region has 14 residues. The CDR3 sequence is CASSSGRPNSPLHF.

The chain recombines TRBV20-1 with TRBJ2-5. Germline V gives CDR1 DFQATT, CDR2 SNEGSKA (reference sequence). The CDR3 is 12 amino acids. Here the CDR3 reads CSARKKTLTQYF.

The rearrangement links TRBV29-1 to TRBJ2-1; the TCRdb call, TRBD1, lacks DNA for checking. The germline CDR1 and CDR2 sequences are SQVTM and ANQGSEA. This CDR3 contains 13 residues. CDR3 protein: CSVEDVGVRRQFF.

V usage is TRBV7-8 and J usage is TRBJ2-2. CDR3 length: 16 residues. The germline CDR1 and CDR2 sequences are SGHVS and FQNEAQ. The chain's CDR3 is CASSFREISMSGELFF.

V gene TRBV7-9 combines with J gene TRBJ1-1; TCRdb designates TRBD1, a call that cannot be tested without DNA. Germline V gene data show CDR1 as SEHNR and CDR2 as FQNEAQ (reference sequence). The CDR3 consists of 15 residues. The chain's CDR3 is CASSHERGVVTEAFF.

This chain links TRBV6-1 with TRBJ2-1; the TCRdb call, TRBD1, lacks DNA for checking. In germline, CDR1 is MNHNS, CDR2 SASEGT. This CDR3 has 15 amino acids. CDR3 sequence: CASSVDRSGHNEQFF.

The J gene is TRBJ2-7, the V gene TRBV9; TCRdb's assignment of TRBD1 cannot be checked, as there is no DNA. CDR3 length: 14 amino acids. Germline assignment: CDR1 SGDLS and CDR2 YYNGEE. CDR3: CASSADRGLREQYF.

The chain is built from TRBV10-2 and TRBJ2-3; the D call from TCRdb, TRBD1, cannot be confirmed without DNA. Germline CDR1 is WSHSY and CDR2 is SAAADI. The CDR3 contains 15 residues. The chain's CDR3 is CASSGGTGYTDTQYF.

The rearrangement joins TRBV5-1 to TRBJ2-1; TCRdb's D call, TRBD1, is unchecked because there is no DNA. Germline V gene data show CDR1 as SGHRS and CDR2 as YFSETQ. The CDR3 sequence is 15 residues long. The CDR3 protein is CATRYRQGRRNEQFF.

The V and J genes are TRBV24-1 and TRBJ2-7; the TRBD1 assignment by TCRdb is unverifiable without DNA. Germline V gives CDR1 KGHDR, CDR2 SFDVKD. The CDR3 runs 15 residues. CDR3 sequence reads: CATSDLTSQGYEQYF.

The rearrangement joins TRBV29-1 to TRBJ2-5; TCRdb gives TRBD1 as the D gene, but with no DNA this cannot be confirmed. The CDR3 totals 12 residues. Looked up from germline, CDR1 is SQVTM and CDR2 is ANQGSEA. CDR3 protein: CSVATGVGTQYF. The full variable domain, completed using reference TRBV29-1 and TRBJ2-5, is SAVISQKPSRDICQRGTSLTIQCQVDSQVTMMFWYRQQPGQSLTLIATANQGSEATYESGFVIDKFPISRPNLTFSTLTVSNMSPEDSSIYLCSVATGVGTQYFGPGTRLLVL.

This chain joins TRBV24-1 and TRBJ2-3; TCRdb picks TRBD1, but there is no DNA to check that call. Germline loops: CDR1 KGHDR, CDR2 SFDVKD. The CDR3 extends over 14 amino acids. The CDR3: CATSEGGTGGTQYF.

The J gene is TRBJ2-1, the V gene TRBV20-1; TCRdb gives TRBD2 as the D gene, but with no DNA this cannot be confirmed. Germline-derived CDR1 and CDR2 are DFQATT and SNEGSKA (reference sequence). The CDR3 runs 16 residues. The chain's CDR3 is CSASRLAGGSYNEQFF.

The chain links TRBV9 to TRBJ2-3; the TCRdb call, TRBD1, lacks DNA for checking. The CDR3 spans 16 residues. From germline, CDR1 is SGDLS and CDR2 YYNGEE. The chain's CDR3 is CASSAIQGKGADTQYF. Based on the CDR3 plus reference TRBV9 and TRBJ2-3, the full variable domain is DSGVTQTPKHLITATGQRVTLRCSPRSGDLSVYWYQQSLDQGLQFLIQYYNGEERAKGNILERFSAQQFPDLHSELNLSSLELGDSALYFCASSAIQGKGADTQYFGPGTRLTVL.

The chain recombines TRBV28 with TRBJ2-7; absent DNA, TCRdb's TRBD1 call cannot be checked. This CDR3 spans 13 amino acids. Germline CDR1 is MDHEN and CDR2 is SYDVKM. This CDR3 is CASRTDRTREQYF.

The chain links TRBV20-1 to TRBJ1-2; the D call from TCRdb, TRBD1, cannot be confirmed without DNA. Germline loops: CDR1 DFQATT, CDR2 SNEGSKA (reference sequence). The CDR3 has 13 amino acids. CDR3 residues: CSAVGTFRHGYTF.

This sequence joins TRBV12-3 or TRBV12-4 and TRBJ2-1. The CDR3 loop spans 15 amino acids. CDR3: CASNNGWHSYNEQFF.